This T cell receptor beta chain was profiled in a study of CD8 T cells in Susac syndrome. Trimming cost V 4 bases and J 5 bases; bases outside gene matches: 11. The CDR3 length is 16 residues. CDR1 and CDR2 (germline): GTSNPN, SVGIG (reference sequence). Sequencing of TCR beta was undertaken in CD8+ and CD4+ T cells derived from blood. Included as multiple sclerosis controls were treatment-naive patients who had stable or active relapsing-remitting disease. FACS enriched CD8+ TEMRA cells, while bulk CD8+ and CD4+ were negatively isolated. Random hexamers served to reverse transcribe roughly 0.45 to 1 ug RNA. The authors amplified TCR beta CDR3 across 54 Vbeta and 13 Jbeta using immunoSEQ multiplex PCR. TCRdb re-analysed the immunoSEQ multiplex PCR reads in MiXCR, keeping a single row per CDR3 protein. Seen here are 150,000 to 200,000 distinct CDR3 sequences, 95% observed once, and the top ten hold 0.093%.

This clonotype was observed a single time. The receptor's source is a human donor with multiple sclerosis. This chain uses TRBV30 with TRBJ1-6, with 7 positions matching TRBD1. Sequences were obtained from CD4+ T cells from PBMCs. CDR3 loop: CAWTRDSIYNNSPLHF. The CDR3 DNA reads TGTGCCTGGACTCGGGACAGCATATACAATAATTCACCCCTCCACTTT.